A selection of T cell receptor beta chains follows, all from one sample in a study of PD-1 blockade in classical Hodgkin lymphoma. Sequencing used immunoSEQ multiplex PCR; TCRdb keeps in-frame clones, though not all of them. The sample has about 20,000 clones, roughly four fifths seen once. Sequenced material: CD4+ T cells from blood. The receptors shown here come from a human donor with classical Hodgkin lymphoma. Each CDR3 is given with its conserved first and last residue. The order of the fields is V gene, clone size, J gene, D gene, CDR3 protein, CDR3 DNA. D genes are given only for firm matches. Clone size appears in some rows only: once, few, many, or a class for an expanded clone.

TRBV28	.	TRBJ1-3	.	CASSLYRVPSSGNTIYF	TGTGCCAGCAGTTTATACAGAGTCCCCTCCTCTGGAAACACCATATATTTT
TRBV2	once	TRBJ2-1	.	CASSYFGEQFF	TGTGCCAGCAGTTATTTCGGGGAGCAGTTCTTC
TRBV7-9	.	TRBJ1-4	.	CASSLLGANEKLFF	TGTGCCAGCAGCTTACTAGGGGCTAATGAAAAACTGTTTTTT
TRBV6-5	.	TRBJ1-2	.	CASRRGDIANGYTF	TGTGCCAGCAGGAGAGGGGATATAGCTAATGGCTACACCTTC
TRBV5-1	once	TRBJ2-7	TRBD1	CASSPLGGRGLYEQYF	TGCGCCAGCAGCCCCCTCGGGGGCAGGGGGCTTTACGAGCAGTACTTC
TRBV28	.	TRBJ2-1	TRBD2	CASSLPPPGLGGSEQFF	TGTGCCAGCAGTTTGCCCCCGCCGGGACTAGGGGGGAGTGAGCAGTTCTTC
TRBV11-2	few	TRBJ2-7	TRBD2	CASSLVASGEYEQYF	TGTGCCAGCAGCTTAGTGGCTAGCGGAGAGTACGAGCAGTACTTC
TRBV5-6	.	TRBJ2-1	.	CASSIVGEQFF	TGTGCCAGCAGCATAGTCGGTGAGCAGTTCTTC
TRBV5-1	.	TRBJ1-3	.	CASSLDFGLRGNTIYF	TGCGCCAGCAGCCTGGACTTCGGGCTAAGAGGAAACACCATATATTTT
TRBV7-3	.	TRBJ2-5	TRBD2	CASSLIAGGETQYF	TGTGCCAGCAGCCTAATAGCGGGAGGGGAGACCCAGTACTTC
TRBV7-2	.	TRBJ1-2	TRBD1	CASSTGTANYGYTF	TGTGCCAGCAGCACAGGGACAGCTAACTATGGCTACACCTTC
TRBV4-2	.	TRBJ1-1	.	CASSQGAGLATEAFF	TGTGCCAGCAGCCAAGGAGCAGGGTTGGCCACTGAAGCTTTCTTT
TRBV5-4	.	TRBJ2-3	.	CASSSAVRADTQYF	TGTGCCAGCAGCTCCGCCGTACGCGCAGATACGCAGTATTTT
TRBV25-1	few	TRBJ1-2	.	CASSGAGGGYTF	TGTGCCAGCAGTGGGGCCGGGGGCGGCTACACCTTC
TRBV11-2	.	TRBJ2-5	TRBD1	CASSQGQGETQYF	TGTGCCAGCAGCCAGGGACAGGGGGAGACCCAGTACTTC
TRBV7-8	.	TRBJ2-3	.	CASSTGPTWTDTQYF	TGTGCCAGCAGCACTGGCCCGACCTGGACAGATACGCAGTATTTT
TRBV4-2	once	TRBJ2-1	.	CASSQEVNDPAGEQFF	TGTGCCAGCAGCCAAGAGGTCAATGACCCCGCTGGTGAGCAGTTCTTC
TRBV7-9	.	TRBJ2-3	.	CASSLKGRDTDTQYF	TGTGCCAGCAGCTTAAAGGGACGAGACACAGATACGCAGTATTTT
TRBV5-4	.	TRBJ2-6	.	CASRPTASSGANVLTF	TGTGCCAGCAGACCGACGGCTAGCTCTGGGGCCAACGTCCTGACTTTC
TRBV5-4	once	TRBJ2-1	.	CASRLGAADRIYNEQFF	TGTGCCAGCAGGTTAGGGGCCGCGGACAGAATCTACAATGAGCAGTTCTTC
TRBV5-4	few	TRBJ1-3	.	CASRDRGGHTIYF	TGTGCCAGCAGGGACCGAGGAGGGCACACCATATATTTT
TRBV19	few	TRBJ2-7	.	CASGKGDEQYF	TGTGCCAGTGGTAAGGGGGACGAGCAGTACTTC
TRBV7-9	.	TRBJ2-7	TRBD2	CASSFPGLAGDRGWEQYF	TGTGCCAGCAGCTTTCCGGGACTAGCGGGAGATCGGGGATGGGAGCAGTACTTC
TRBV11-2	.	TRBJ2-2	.	CASSPSWGTGGELFF	TGTGCCAGCAGCCCCTCTTGGGGGACGGGCGGGGAGCTGTTTTTT
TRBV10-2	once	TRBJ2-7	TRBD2	CASSRTSGSTYEQYF	TGCGCCAGCAGTCGGACTAGCGGGAGTACCTACGAGCAGTACTTC
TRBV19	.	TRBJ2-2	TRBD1	CASSTQGTGELFF	TGTGCCAGTAGTACACAGGGGACCGGGGAGCTGTTTTTT
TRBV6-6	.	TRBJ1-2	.	CASSPSRGDGGYTF	TGTGCCAGCAGCCCCTCGAGGGGGGACGGCGGCTACACCTTC
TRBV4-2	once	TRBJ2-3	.	CASSQLGESTDTQYF	TGTGCCAGCAGCCAACTAGGGGAGAGCACAGATACGCAGTATTTT
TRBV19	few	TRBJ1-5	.	CASSMYEGDQPQHF	TGTGCCAGTAGTATGTATGAAGGGGATCAGCCCCAGCATTTT
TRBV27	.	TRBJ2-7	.	CASSLSDISYEQYF	TGTGCCAGCAGTTTGTCCGATATTTCCTACGAGCAGTACTTC